This section outlines one T cell receptor beta chain sequence together with its context. The germline gives CDR1 SGHRS, CDR2 YFSETQ. V gave up 2 bases and J gave up 0 bases, with 9 bases separating them. The CDR3 has 15 residues. This record comes from a study of T-cell reconstitution after alpha-beta-depleted transplantation in children. The TCRbeta library was prepared with unique molecular identifiers. TCRdb processed the PCR reads anew with MiXCR; each CDR3 protein has one entry. The sample includes hundreds of thousands of distinct CDR3 sequences, approximately 15% of them seen just once. The sample in question was PBMCs from the stem cell graft donor, obtained from the stem cell graft. The TCR comes from a human donor who donated a stem cell graft to a child with acute myeloid leukemia. This chain uses TRBV5-1 with TRBJ2-4; either TRBD1 or TRBD2 may fit D (5 bases each). The CDR3 nucleotides read TGCGCCAGCAGCTTTGAGGGGCTAGCCAAAAACATTCAGTACTTC. It encodes CASSFEGLAKNIQYF.